Presented here are 17 T cell receptor beta chains from one specimen sequenced in a study of blood T cell repertoires in COVID-19. The protocol was immunoSEQ multiplex PCR, while the TCRdb copy is restricted to in-frame clones and leaves out a portion. Altogether a few hundred thousand clones are present, approximately 84% being singletons, with the ten largest covering 2.5% to 3%. Sequenced sample: PBMCs or T cells enriched from blood (not recorded which). These receptors were obtained from a woman in her thirties who had recovered from COVID-19.

This chain uses TRBV5-1 with TRBJ1-2; 7 bases match TRBD1. The V and J ends lost 4 bases and 8 bases, in that order; junction bases with no gene match: 17. Per the germline V gene, CDR1 is SGHRS and CDR2 is YFSETQ. The CDR3 extends over 16 amino acids. CDR3 nucleotides: TGCGCCAGCAGCCTAGACAGGGTCTCGGCCTCGTGGGGCTACACCTTC. This translates into CASSLDRVSASWGYTF.

In DNA form, the CDR3 reads TGTGCCAGCAGCTTGGGGACTAGCGGGAGTTCTGAGCAGTTCTTC. Translating gives CASSLGTSGSSEQFF. The chain is built from TRBV5-6 and TRBJ2-1; 13 bases match TRBD2. This CDR3 has 15 amino acids. V was clipped by 0 bases and J by 9 bases; unmatched bases: 3. Germline V CDR1 and CDR2: SGHDT, YYEEEE.

V is TRBV27 and J is TRBJ1-1; D is perhaps TRBD1 (6 bases). Germline assignment: CDR1 MNHEY and CDR2 SMNVEV (reference sequence). V lost 4 bases, J lost 3 bases, and 15 bases lay in between. The CDR3 loop spans 15 amino acids. The DNA of the CDR3 is TGTGCCAGCAGTTCCGGTACAGGGTACGACACTGAAGCTTTCTTT. It encodes CASSSGTGYDTEAFF.

This rearrangement joins TRBV28 to TRBJ2-7; 8 bases are shared with TRBD1. Trimming took 6 bases from V and 1 from J; bases not matched to a gene: 8. The CDR3 has 15 residues. Germline V CDR1 and CDR2: MDHEN, SYDVKM. CDR3 residues: CASRVAGTGSYEQYF. DNA of the CDR3: TGTGCCAGCAGGGTTGCCGGGACAGGATCCTACGAGCAGTACTTC.

V and J are TRBV3-1 (or the pseudogene TRBV3-2) and TRBJ2-1; 12 bases map to TRBD2. V trimming: 4 bases; J trimming: 7 bases; junction bases outside the gene matches: 11. CDR3 length: 17 amino acids. Per the germline V gene, CDR1 is LGHDT and CDR2 is YNNKEL (reference sequence). The CDR3 region has the DNA TGTGCCAGCAGCCGTAATCCGGGACTAGCGGGTGGGAATGAGCAGTTCTTC. The encoded protein is CASSRNPGLAGGNEQFF.

This clone was found a few times. The chain combines TRBV3-1 (or the pseudogene TRBV3-2) with TRBJ1-3; possible D gene TRBD1, 6 bases. Trimming shortened V by 4 bases and J by 0 bases, and 13 bases separated the two germline ends. This CDR3 is built from 16 residues. Germline values: CDR1 LGHDT, CDR2 YNNKEL (reference sequence). CDR3 region: CASSPTGQSSGNTIYF. The CDR3 DNA follows: TGTGCCAGCAGCCCCACAGGGCAGAGCTCTGGAAACACCATATATTTT.

The chain joins TRBV6-5 to TRBJ2-7; 9 bases fit TRBD1. The CDR3 loop spans 15 amino acids. CDR1 is MNHEY and CDR2 is SVGAGI in the germline V gene. V dropped 5 bases and J dropped 2; count of bases not matched to a gene: 7. The CDR3 reads CASSPGQGRTYEQYF. In nucleotides, the CDR3 is TGTGCCAGCAGTCCCGGACAGGGGCGGACCTACGAGCAGTACTTC.

The chain joins TRBV12-3 or TRBV12-4 to TRBJ1-1, with 8 bases fitting TRBD1. V was pared by 8 bases and J by 4 bases, with 6 bases of the junction left unmatched. This CDR3 has 13 residues. The DNA for the CDR3 is TGTGCCAGCTCGGACAGGGCGAGCACTGAAGCTTTCTTT. As protein: CASSDRASTEAFF.

The sample holds one count of this clone. J is TRBJ2-2 and V is TRBV5-8; possibly TRBD2 for D (5 bases). V shed 3 bases and J shed 0 bases, with 9 bases lying between them. Germline V gene lookup returns CDR1 SGHTS and CDR2 YDEGEE. CDR3 size: 15 residues. DNA of the CDR3: TGTGCCAGCAGCTCAACTAGGACGAACACCGGGGAGCTGTTTTTT. This gives the protein CASSSTRTNTGELFF.

J is TRBJ2-7 and V is TRBV3-1 (or the pseudogene TRBV3-2); the D is unclear. Germline lookup yields CDR1 LGHDT and CDR2 YNNKEL (reference sequence). V was shortened by 0 bases and J by 3 bases, with 12 bases between the two germline ends. There are 15 residues in the CDR3. CDR3 nucleotide sequence: TGTGCCAGCAGCCAAGATCCTGGTAGCAGCTACGAGCAGTACTTC. The encoded protein is CASSQDPGSSYEQYF.

The rearrangement links TRBV4-2 to TRBJ1-1; perhaps TRBD1 as D (6 bases). Germline V CDR1 and CDR2: LGHNA, YNFKEQ. CDR3 size: 15 residues. Trimming left V 0 bases short and J 4 bases short, with 12 bases between. CDR3 in amino acids: CASSQDRGGSTEAFF. The CDR3 DNA sequence: TGTGCCAGCAGCCAAGATAGGGGGGGTAGCACTGAAGCTTTCTTT.

The chain links TRBV7-8 to TRBJ1-2; a possible D gene is TRBD1 (6 bases). The V and J ends lost 4 bases and 7 bases respectively, with 19 bases between them. The CDR3 length is 15 residues. Germline-derived CDR1 and CDR2 are SGHVS and FQNEAQ. The CDR3 is CASSSGGGAFAGYTF. The CDR3 DNA reads as TGTGCCAGCAGCTCCGGCGGGGGGGCGTTTGCTGGCTACACCTTC.

This chain uses TRBV2 with TRBJ2-7; D possibly corresponds to TRBD1 (5 bases). The CDR3 has 14 amino acids. The V end was cut by 6 bases, the J end by 3 bases, with 15 bases between. CDR1 is SNHLY, CDR2 FYNNEI, per germline. CDR3 bases: TGTGCCAGCAGACCCCCCAAAGGGGTCTACGAGCAGTACTTC. It is translated as CASRPPKGVYEQYF.

The chain combines TRBV6-1 with TRBJ1-5; 7 nucleotides line up with TRBD1. Germline V gene lookup returns CDR1 MNHNS and CDR2 SASEGT. Trimming cost V 0 bases and J 3 bases; bases outside gene matches: 5. The CDR3 loop spans 16 amino acids. The CDR3, as DNA: TGTGCCAGCAGTGAAGCGGGGACAGTGACCAATCAGCCCCAGCATTTT. It encodes CASSEAGTVTNQPQHF.

The chain's CDR3 is CASRNREGGAEAFF. CDR3 nucleotides: TGTGCCAGCAGGAACAGGGAAGGGGGAGCTGAAGCTTTCTTT. The chain carries TRBV11-1 and TRBJ1-1; tentatively, D is TRBD1 (6 bases). Trimming removed 6 bases at V and 6 bases at J, with 17 bases between. CDR1 SGHAT and CDR2 FQDESV come from the germline V gene (reference sequence). The CDR3 consists of 14 residues.

Of note for this clone: The sample carries other DNA sequences with the same CDR3. The genes are TRBV24-1 and TRBJ2-7; no clear D gene. Germline lookup yields CDR1 KGHDR and CDR2 SFDVKD. CDR3 length: 12 residues. Between the trimmed V and J ends, which lost 2 bases and 3 bases, there was a span of 4 bases. The chain's CDR3 is CATSDSSYEQYF. The DNA of the CDR3 is TGTGCCACCAGTGATTCGAGCTACGAGCAGTACTTC.

The chain uses TRBV19 and TRBJ1-2; 8 bases match TRBD1. Germline CDR1 and CDR2: LNHDA and SQIVND (reference sequence). V gave up 3 bases and J gave up 7 bases; unmatched junction bases: 4. The CDR3 is 13 amino acids. The DNA of the CDR3 is TGTGCCAGTAGTATGCAGGGGGCGGGTGGCTACACCTTC. Amino acid sequence: CASSMQGAGGYTF.